These T cell receptor beta chains were read from a single sample in a study of beta chain features in type 1 diabetes. Some clones are missing from TCRdb's copy, which holds only in-frame ones; the method was immunoSEQ multiplex PCR. The table has around 310,000 clones, approximately 13% seen once. Sequencing was performed on naive CD4+ T cells from blood. These receptors all stem from a woman younger than 30 with type 1 diabetes. The CDR3 runs from the conserved cysteine through the conserved F or W. The D gene is left open where the match is weak. Clone size is given for some rows only: seen once, a few or many times, or a class if the clone is expanded.

size: .
V: TRBV5-4
J: TRBJ1-2
D: .
DNA: TGTGCCAGCACTCCTAATTCTAACTATGGCTACACCTTC
CDR3: CASTPNSNYGYTF

size: few
V: TRBV7-9
J: TRBJ2-7
D: TRBD2
DNA: TGTGCCAGCAGCTTAGCGGGGACTATCTACGAGCAGTACTTC
CDR3: CASSLAGTIYEQYF

size: .
V: TRBV19
J: TRBJ2-5
D: TRBD1
DNA: TGTGCCAGTAGTAACGACAGGGGGCGAGAGACCCAGTACTTC
CDR3: CASSNDRGRETQYF

size: .
V: TRBV7-9
J: TRBJ2-5
D: .
DNA: TGTGCCAGCAGCTTAGTGTCGGAGACCCAGTACTTC
CDR3: CASSLVSETQYF

size: few
V: TRBV4-2
J: TRBJ2-7
D: .
DNA: TGTGCCAGCAGCCAAGTGTCGACAGGTACCTACGAGCAGTACTTC
CDR3: CASSQVSTGTYEQYF

size: .
V: TRBV7-3
J: TRBJ2-1
D: .
DNA: TGTGCCAGCAGCTTCGGTCTTCGGGGTGAGCAGTTCTTC
CDR3: CASSFGLRGEQFF

size: .
V: TRBV30
J: TRBJ1-2
D: .
DNA: TGTGCCTGGAGTCTGAGTAACTATGGCTACACCTTC
CDR3: CAWSLSNYGYTF

size: .
V: TRBV19
J: TRBJ2-2
D: .
DNA: TGTGCCAGTAGTCAACAGACCGGGGAGCTGTTTTTT
CDR3: CASSQQTGELFF

size: .
V: TRBV4-3
J: TRBJ1-4
D: .
DNA: TGCGCCAGCAGCCAAGATCGACAGACTAATGAAAAACTGTTTTTT
CDR3: CASSQDRQTNEKLFF

size: .
V: TRBV12-5
J: TRBJ2-3
D: .
DNA: TGTGCTAGTGGTTCTATTGCAGATACGCAGTATTTT
CDR3: CASGSIADTQYF

size: .
V: TRBV15
J: TRBJ1-1
D: .
DNA: TGTGCCACCAGCACCGGAGGGGCTTTGAACACTGAAGCTTTCTTT
CDR3: CATSTGGALNTEAFF

size: few
V: TRBV7-2
J: TRBJ2-1
D: .
DNA: TGTGCCAGCAGCCTGAGTAGCGGAACAACCTACAATGAGCAGTTCTTC
CDR3: CASSLSSGTTYNEQFF

size: .
V: TRBV9
J: TRBJ2-2
D: .
DNA: TGTGCCAGCAGCCCCCCCGACACCGGGGAGCTGTTTTTT
CDR3: CASSPPDTGELFF

size: .
V: TRBV28
J: TRBJ2-2
D: .
DNA: TGTGCCAGCATGGGAGGCGGGACCGGGGAGCTGTTTTTT
CDR3: CASMGGGTGELFF

size: .
V: TRBV5-1
J: TRBJ2-1
D: .
DNA: TGCGCCAGCAGCCTCGGGGTGGCCTATTTGTCCTACAATGAGCAGTTCTTC
CDR3: CASSLGVAYLSYNEQFF

size: .
V: TRBV7-2
J: TRBJ2-1
D: TRBD1
DNA: TGTGCCAGCAGCTTAGGTCAGGGGGTAGGAAATGAGCAGTTCTTC
CDR3: CASSLGQGVGNEQFF

size: .
V: TRBV5-1
J: TRBJ2-2
D: .
DNA: TGCGCCAGCAGCTTGGCCGACAGACGCACCGGGGAGCTGTTTTTT
CDR3: CASSLADRRTGELFF

size: few
V: TRBV30
J: TRBJ2-3
D: .
DNA: TGTGCCTGGAGTCCTTTTCTCCCGCGAAAGACAGATACGCAGTATTTT
CDR3: CAWSPFLPRKTDTQYF

size: few
V: TRBV2
J: TRBJ2-3
D: .
DNA: TGTGCCAGCGAACCAGCGGCAGATACGCAGTATTTT
CDR3: CASEPAADTQYF

size: few
V: TRBV7-8
J: TRBJ2-2
D: TRBD2
DNA: TGTGCCAGCAGCTCGCGGGAGACCGGGGAGCTGTTTTTT
CDR3: CASSSRETGELFF

size: .
V: TRBV30
J: TRBJ2-1
D: TRBD1
DNA: TGTGCCTGGAGCTTGGGACAGTCCTACAATGAGCAGTTCTTC
CDR3: CAWSLGQSYNEQFF

size: few
V: TRBV30
J: TRBJ1-3
D: .
DNA: TGTGCCTGGAGACAGGCAGGGTCAGGAAACACCATATATTTT
CDR3: CAWRQAGSGNTIYF

size: .
V: TRBV4-3
J: TRBJ1-2
D: TRBD1
DNA: TGCGCCAGCAGCCATACGGACAGGGTAGGAGGCTACACCTTC
CDR3: CASSHTDRVGGYTF

size: .
V: TRBV15
J: TRBJ2-1
D: .
DNA: TGTGCCACCAGCAGAGATGGTGGGGCAAGGGAGCAGTTCTTC
CDR3: CATSRDGGAREQFF

size: few
V: TRBV7-3
J: TRBJ2-6
D: .
DNA: TGTGCCAGCAGCTTATTCGGTGATCTTTCTGGGGCCAACGTCCTGACTTTC
CDR3: CASSLFGDLSGANVLTF

size: .
V: TRBV11-2
J: TRBJ2-3
D: .
DNA: TGTGCCAGCAGCTTAGGGGACTGGAGCACAGATACGCAGTATTTT
CDR3: CASSLGDWSTDTQYF

size: .
V: TRBV5-1
J: TRBJ2-5
D: .
DNA: TGCGCCAGCAGCACCCAGGGGAGAGAGACCCAGTACTTC
CDR3: CASSTQGRETQYF

size: .
V: TRBV13
J: TRBJ2-5
D: TRBD2
DNA: TGTGCCAGCAGCTTAGCGGCGACTAGCGGGACCCAGTACTTC
CDR3: CASSLAATSGTQYF

size: .
V: TRBV20-1
J: TRBJ2-1
D: .
DNA: TGCAGCCCCAGTGAGCAGTTCTTC
CDR3: CSPSEQFF

size: few
V: TRBV6-6
J: TRBJ1-2
D: TRBD1
DNA: TGTGCCAGCAGTGGACAGGGTCGGGGCTACACCTTC
CDR3: CASSGQGRGYTF

size: .
V: TRBV30
J: TRBJ2-1
D: TRBD2
DNA: TGTGCCCTACTAGCGGCTAGCTGGTCCTACAATGAGCAGTTCTTC
CDR3: CALLAASWSYNEQFF

size: .
V: TRBV29-1
J: TRBJ1-2
D: TRBD1
DNA: TGCAGCGTTGGGACAGGGGGATCTGTCAACTATGGCTACACCTTC
CDR3: CSVGTGGSVNYGYTF

size: .
V: TRBV19
J: TRBJ2-1
D: .
DNA: TGTGCCAGTAGTTCTGTCCTAGCGCCTAAATACAATGAGCAGTTCTTC
CDR3: CASSSVLAPKYNEQFF

size: few
V: TRBV11-2
J: TRBJ2-5
D: .
DNA: TGTGCCAGCAGCTTCCTTCCTTTGGAGACCCAGTACTTC
CDR3: CASSFLPLETQYF

size: .
V: TRBV25-1
J: TRBJ2-2
D: TRBD1
DNA: TGTGCCAGCGGCTTCGACAGGGCGGACACCGGGGAGCTGTTTTTT
CDR3: CASGFDRADTGELFF

size: .
V: TRBV19
J: TRBJ1-2
D: .
DNA: TGTGCCAGTAGAGCGGGGATTAACTATGGCTACACCTTC
CDR3: CASRAGINYGYTF

size: .
V: TRBV7-2
J: TRBJ2-5
D: .
DNA: TGTGCCAGCAGCCCCAGGACATACCAAGAGACCCAGTACTTC
CDR3: CASSPRTYQETQYF

size: few
V: TRBV5-1
J: TRBJ2-3
D: .
DNA: TGCGCCAGCAGCCCGAGGGGGTCCCTCGGCACAGATACGCAGTATTTT
CDR3: CASSPRGSLGTDTQYF

size: few
V: TRBV7-3
J: TRBJ2-1
D: TRBD2
DNA: TGTGCCAGCAGCTGGCGGGGGGGAGATGAGCAGTTCTTC
CDR3: CASSWRGGDEQFF

size: .
V: TRBV7-2
J: TRBJ2-1
D: .
DNA: TGTGCCAGCAGCCCCGATTATACAGGAACCAGGGAGCAGTTCTTC
CDR3: CASSPDYTGTREQFF

size: few
V: TRBV4-2
J: TRBJ2-3
D: TRBD2
DNA: TGTGCCAGCAGCCAAGATTCCACCCTCTTACTAGCGGGAGGCGGCACAGATACGCAGTATTTT
CDR3: CASSQDSTLLLAGGGTDTQYF

size: .
V: TRBV7-9
J: TRBJ2-2
D: TRBD1
DNA: TGTGCCAGCAGCTTACTTGGGACAGGGAGCACCGGGGAGCTGTTTTTT
CDR3: CASSLLGTGSTGELFF

size: .
V: TRBV29-1
J: TRBJ1-1
D: .
DNA: TGCAGCGTCACTGGGGCCACTGAAGCTTTCTTT
CDR3: CSVTGATEAFF

size: few
V: TRBV7-9
J: TRBJ2-2
D: .
DNA: TGTGCCAGCAGCCCGACAGGTTCCGGGGAGCTGTTTTTT
CDR3: CASSPTGSGELFF

size: .
V: TRBV9
J: TRBJ1-5
D: TRBD1
DNA: TGTGCCAGCAGCGTAGGTCCAGGGGGGAATCAGCCCCAGCATTTT
CDR3: CASSVGPGGNQPQHF

size: .
V: TRBV28
J: TRBJ1-5
D: TRBD1
DNA: TGTGCCAGTCTAAGGGGACAGCTGTCGCACAATCAGCCCCAGCATTTT
CDR3: CASLRGQLSHNQPQHF

size: .
V: TRBV29-1
J: TRBJ1-2
D: TRBD1
DNA: TGCAGCGTTGCAAGGGACAGAGGGAGCGGCTACACCTTC
CDR3: CSVARDRGSGYTF

size: few
V: TRBV19
J: TRBJ2-7
D: .
DNA: TGTGCCAGTAGCGCGGGGCTGACACTCGGGGACGAGCAGTACTTC
CDR3: CASSAGLTLGDEQYF

size: few
V: TRBV7-9
J: TRBJ1-2
D: .
DNA: TGTGCCAGCAGCTTGTCGTGGGAGGATGGCTACACCTTC
CDR3: CASSLSWEDGYTF

size: .
V: TRBV7-9
J: TRBJ1-1
D: TRBD1
DNA: TGTGCCAGCAGCCCGGGGACAGGGAGTGGCACTGAAGCTTTCTTT
CDR3: CASSPGTGSGTEAFF

size: few
V: TRBV9
J: TRBJ2-5
D: .
DNA: TGTGCCAGCAGCCCCCTAGCCGGGTTGGTCGAGACCCAGTACTTC
CDR3: CASSPLAGLVETQYF

size: .
V: TRBV19
J: TRBJ1-2
D: .
DNA: TGTGCCAGTAGGAGCGCTGGGTATGGCTACACCTTC
CDR3: CASRSAGYGYTF

size: once
V: TRBV7-9
J: TRBJ2-3
D: .
DNA: TGTGCCAGCAGTCCGCCGTTTGGGTACGGTCGGACTAGCACAGATACGCAGTATTTT
CDR3: CASSPPFGYGRTSTDTQYF

size: .
V: TRBV15
J: TRBJ2-2
D: .
DNA: TGTGCCACCAGCAAGGGGGACGCAGCAAACACCGGGGAGCTGTTTTTT
CDR3: CATSKGDAANTGELFF

size: few
V: TRBV2
J: TRBJ2-2
D: .
DNA: TGTGCCAGCAGGGACAATGGCGGGGAGCTGTTTTTT
CDR3: CASRDNGGELFF

size: .
V: TRBV7-3
J: TRBJ2-7
D: TRBD2
DNA: TGTGCCAGCAGCTTAGGGACTAGCGGGAGTTACGAGCAGTACTTC
CDR3: CASSLGTSGSYEQYF

size: few
V: TRBV25-1
J: TRBJ2-1
D: TRBD1
DNA: TGTGCCAGCAGTGTGGACAGGGGGCGGACGAATGAGCAGTTCTTC
CDR3: CASSVDRGRTNEQFF

size: .
V: TRBV11-2
J: TRBJ2-2
D: .
DNA: TGTGCAGGAGGCAGGAACACCGGGGAGCTGTTTTTT
CDR3: CAGGRNTGELFF

size: few
V: TRBV10-2
J: TRBJ1-1
D: .
DNA: TGCGCCAGCAGCGAACCGGGGGGGGCAAGGACTGAAGCTTTCTTT
CDR3: CASSEPGGARTEAFF